Shown below are 3 T cell receptor beta chains from a single sample sequenced in a study of T cells in narcolepsy. Data came from immunoSEQ multiplex PCR; TCRdb stores just in-frame clones and leaves some out. The top ten hold less than 1.2% of the sample, which has about 21,000 clones, 92% seen once. Sample: CD45RA- memory CD4+ T cells from PBMCs. The receptors were sampled from a human donor with narcolepsy.

The V and J genes are TRBV18 and TRBJ2-1, with TRBD2 matching 10 bases. There are 15 residues in the CDR3. J lost 9 bases, V lost 4 bases, and 9 bases had no gene match. Germline V gene sequence: CDR1 KGHSH, CDR2 LQKENI. CDR3 sequence: CASSQASGSNGEQFF. The CDR3 DNA sequence: TGTGCCAGCTCACAGGCTAGCGGGAGTAATGGTGAGCAGTTCTTC.

This clone appeared a single time. The chain carries TRBV2 and TRBJ1-1; D is uncertain. The CDR3 has 13 residues. The V gene lost 7 bases and the J gene lost 3 bases, with 12 bases spanning the gap. Germline CDR1 and CDR2: SNHLY and FYNNEI. DNA for the CDR3: TGTGCCAGCAATCTCAACACGGACACTGAAGCTTTCTTT. Its protein product is CASNLNTDTEAFF.

The V and J genes are TRBV7-9 and TRBJ2-1; TRBD1 is a possible D gene (5 bases). Trimming shortened V by 8 bases and J by 2 bases, and 13 bases separated the two germline ends. Germline CDR1 is SEHNR and CDR2 is FQNEAQ (reference sequence). CDR3 size: 14 residues. The CDR3 nucleotides are TGTGCCAGCGATCAGGGTACGGCCTACAATGAGCAGTTCTTC. This encodes CASDQGTAYNEQFF.